These 22 T cell receptor beta chains were all obtained from the same sample, sequenced in a study of blood T cell repertoires in COVID-19. This table comes from immunoSEQ multiplex PCR, and its TCRdb copy is limited to in-frame clones, with some not included. The table has some 390,000 clones, 80% to 90% seen once; the top ten hold roughly 1.1%. The specimen sequenced was PBMCs or T cells enriched from blood (not recorded which). These receptors were obtained from a man aged 30-40 years who had recovered from COVID-19.

This clone was recorded only once. The chain employs TRBV5-4 and TRBJ2-3; TRBD1 matches 8 bases. Losses at the gene ends were 0 bases for V and 2 bases for J; bases not matched to a gene: 8. The CDR3 sequence is 17 residues long. In germline, CDR1 is SGHNT, CDR2 YYREEE (reference sequence). The DNA for the CDR3 is TGTGCCAGCAGCTTGGAGCGGTCGGACAGGGACACAGATACGCAGTATTTT. It is translated as CASSLERSDRDTDTQYF.

V and J are TRBV2 and TRBJ1-1, with 8 bases aligning to TRBD1. V was pared by 7 bases and J by 1 base, with 8 bases of the junction left unmatched. Per the germline V gene, CDR1 is SNHLY and CDR2 is FYNNEI. The CDR3 covers 15 residues. DNA for the CDR3: TGTGCCAGCAAGTATGACAGGGGTCCGAACACTGAAGCTTTCTTT. Protein product: CASKYDRGPNTEAFF. Filled out from reference TRBV2 and TRBJ1-1, the complete variable domain reads EPEVTQTPSHQVTQMGQEVILRCVPISNHLYFYWYRQILGQKVEFLVSFYNNEISEKSEIFDDQFSVERPDGSNFTLKIRSTKLEDSAMYFCASKYDRGPNTEAFFGQGTRLTVV.

The gene calls are TRBV28 and TRBJ1-5; a weak D match, TRBD1 (5 bases). CDR1 is MDHEN and CDR2 is SYDVKM in the germline V gene. The CDR3 extends over 15 amino acids. Trimming stripped 3 bases from V and 2 bases from J, with 11 bases between. DNA for the CDR3: TGTGCCAGCAGTTTTAGTTGGGGGGGCAATCAGCCCCAGCATTTT. Translated: CASSFSWGGNQPQHF.

The chain has TRBV30 and TRBJ1-4; no definite D call. Germline V lookup: CDR1 GTSNPN, CDR2 SVGIG (reference sequence). The V gene lost 3 bases and the J gene lost 8 bases, with 13 bases spanning the gap. The CDR3 extends over 13 amino acids. CDR3 loop: CAWRFQFTEKLFF. DNA of the CDR3: TGTGCCTGGAGGTTTCAGTTCACGGAAAAACTGTTTTTT.

The V call is TRBV5-6, the J call TRBJ2-7; 8 nucleotides line up with TRBD2. The CDR3 is made up of 14 amino acids. Looked up from germline, CDR1 is SGHDT and CDR2 is YYEEEE. The V and J ends lost 6 bases and 6 bases, in that order; junction bases with no gene match: 11. CDR3 sequence reads: CASTTGGGRIEQYF. Written as DNA, the CDR3 is TGTGCCAGCACCACGGGGGGCGGGAGGATCGAGCAGTACTTC.

The chain links TRBV28 to TRBJ1-1, with TRBD1 as a possible D gene (6 bases). The V end was cut by 11 bases, the J end by 5 bases, with 21 bases between. CDR3 length: 14 amino acids. The germline CDR1 and CDR2 sequences are MDHEN and SYDVKM. This CDR3 is CAGKKQGRGTEAFF. The DNA for the CDR3 is TGTGCCGGGAAAAAACAGGGACGTGGTACTGAAGCTTTCTTT.

The count of this clone is one. The chain uses TRBV11-2 and TRBJ2-7, with 14 bases fitting TRBD2. Germline CDR1 is SGHAT and CDR2 is FQNNGV. The junction had 10 bases not matched to a gene; V was cut back by 5 bases and J by 1 base. This CDR3 has 18 amino acids. CDR3 DNA sequence: TGTGCCAGCAGCCTCCAGACTAGCGGGAGGGCCCGGTCCTACGAGCAGTACTTC. It translates to CASSLQTSGRARSYEQYF.

The chain is built from TRBV7-9 and TRBJ2-1; D call uncertain. The CDR3 sequence is 13 residues long. Germline V gene lookup returns CDR1 SEHNR and CDR2 FQNEAQ (reference sequence). The V and J ends lost 1 base and 7 bases respectively, with 8 bases between them. The CDR3 DNA follows: TGTGCCAGCAGCTTAGAGCTGTCAAATGAGCAGTTCTTC. Translation gives CASSLELSNEQFF.

This clone came up once. The chain carries TRBV28 and TRBJ1-2; D not resolved. The CDR3 sequence is 13 residues long. V was shortened by 6 bases and J by 8 bases, with 16 bases between the two germline ends. Per the germline V gene, CDR1 is MDHEN and CDR2 is SYDVKM. The CDR3 region is CASSFPGDLGYTF. CDR3 sequence (DNA): TGTGCCAGCAGCTTTCCCGGGGATCTAGGCTACACCTTC.

The chain uses TRBV18 and TRBJ2-7, with 9 bases that match TRBD1. There are 16 residues in the CDR3. J gave up 4 bases and V 3 bases, and 10 bases lay outside the gene matches. The V gene's germline CDR1 is KGHSH and CDR2 LQKENI. This CDR3 reads CASSPGSGTGSYEQYF. CDR3 bases: TGTGCCAGCTCACCCGGGTCCGGGACAGGGAGTTACGAGCAGTACTTC.

The chain couples TRBV18 to TRBJ1-1; perhaps TRBD1 as D (5 bases). This CDR3 contains 13 residues. CDR1 and CDR2 from the germline V gene are KGHSH and LQKENI. V dropped 6 bases and J dropped 2 bases, with 10 bases sitting between them. CDR3 region: CASSVQENTEAFF. The CDR3 DNA follows: TGTGCCAGCTCGGTACAGGAAAACACTGAAGCTTTCTTT.

The V and J genes are TRBV18 and TRBJ2-1; D perhaps matches TRBD2 (6 bases). V gave up 6 bases and J gave up 3 bases, with 21 bases separating them. This CDR3 contains 17 residues. The germline CDR1 and CDR2 sequences are KGHSH and LQKENI. The CDR3 bases are TGTGCCAGCTCCCCCCCTCGCGGGACGGGACTCTACAATGAGCAGTTCTTC. This encodes CASSPPRGTGLYNEQFF.

The chain combines TRBV24-1 with TRBJ2-1, with 7 bases that match TRBD1. J gave up 7 bases and V 4 bases, and 15 bases lay outside the gene matches. The CDR3 has 17 amino acids. The germline CDR1 and CDR2 sequences are KGHDR and SFDVKD. The CDR3 sequence: CATSESFGGTAGNEQFF. The CDR3 nucleotides are TGTGCCACCAGTGAAAGTTTTGGTGGGACAGCCGGGAATGAGCAGTTCTTC.

V is TRBV11-1 and J is TRBJ2-1, with 7 bases matching TRBD2. This CDR3 has 13 amino acids. In germline, CDR1 is SGHAT, CDR2 FQDESV (reference sequence). Germline trimming cut 5 bases from V and 9 bases from J; bases unmatched to any gene: 7. This CDR3 is CASSRGLVGEQFF. The CDR3 nucleotides read TGTGCCAGCAGCAGAGGACTAGTTGGTGAGCAGTTCTTC.

The chain employs TRBV3-1 (or the pseudogene TRBV3-2) and TRBJ2-7; 8 bases match TRBD1. CDR1 is LGHDT, CDR2 YNNKEL, per germline (reference sequence). V dropped 1 base and J dropped 3; count of bases not matched to a gene: 5. This CDR3 contains 15 residues. In DNA form, the CDR3 reads TGTGCCAGCAGCCAAGGGACAGGGCGAGGCTACGAGCAGTACTTC. Amino acids: CASSQGTGRGYEQYF.

The V gene is TRBV7-2, the J gene TRBJ2-7, with 8 bases aligning to TRBD2. The CDR3 loop spans 15 amino acids. Trimming took 3 bases from V and 2 from J; bases not matched to a gene: 6. The germline V gene has CDR1 SGHTA and CDR2 FQGNSA. CDR3 region: CASSFTSGQAYEQYF. The CDR3 DNA reads TGTGCCAGCAGCTTCACTAGCGGCCAAGCCTACGAGCAGTACTTC. The whole variable domain, filled in from reference TRBV7-2 and TRBJ2-7, reads GAGVSQSPSNKVTEKGKDVELRCDPISGHTALYWYRQSLGQGLEFLIYFQGNSAPDKSGLPSDRFSAERTGGSVSTLTIQRTQQEDSAVYLCASSFTSGQAYEQYFGPGTRLTVT.

The V gene is TRBV28, the J gene TRBJ2-7; perhaps TRBD2 as D (6 bases). V lost 4 bases to trimming and J lost 3 bases, with 16 bases between them. The CDR3 sequence is 15 residues long. Germline-derived CDR1 and CDR2 are MDHEN and SYDVKM. The CDR3 loop is CASSSPRETYYEQYF. The CDR3 DNA sequence: TGTGCCAGCAGTTCTCCCCGGGAGACATACTACGAGCAGTACTTC.

In this sample, this clone turned up a few times. The chain links TRBV29-1 to TRBJ2-3, with D possibly being TRBD1 (5 bases). Between the trimmed V and J ends, which lost 6 bases and 0 bases, there was a span of 13 bases. CDR3 length: 14 amino acids. Germline V gene lookup returns CDR1 SQVTM and CDR2 ANQGSEA. CDR3 protein: CSVADSSSTDTQYF. Written as DNA, the CDR3 is TGCAGCGTCGCCGACAGCTCTAGCACAGATACGCAGTATTTT.

The gene calls are TRBV5-1 and TRBJ2-5; 14 bases match TRBD2. V trimming: 0 bases; J trimming: 5 bases; junction bases outside the gene matches: 9. The CDR3 loop spans 18 amino acids. Germline CDR1 and CDR2: SGHRS and YFSETQ. This CDR3 reads CASSLGPGLAGDYETQYF. Written as DNA, the CDR3 is TGCGCCAGCAGCTTGGGCCCGGGACTAGCGGGAGATTACGAGACCCAGTACTTC.

This chain links TRBV27 with TRBJ2-3; 8 bases map to TRBD2. The CDR3 loop spans 15 amino acids. J lost 2 bases, V lost 5 bases, and 6 bases had no gene match. Germline lookup yields CDR1 MNHEY and CDR2 SMNVEV (reference sequence). CDR3 amino acids: CASSARLAPTDTQYF. The CDR3 region has the DNA TGTGCCAGCAGTGCTCGACTAGCGCCCACAGATACGCAGTATTTT.

This chain joins TRBV28 and TRBJ1-4, with a weak D call TRBD1 (5 bases). Between the trimmed V and J ends, which lost 6 bases and 0 bases, there was a span of 14 bases. The CDR3 has 16 residues. The germline V gene encodes CDR1 MDHEN and CDR2 SYDVKM. CDR3 in DNA: TGTGCCAGCAGCGCTATAATGACAGCAACTAATGAAAAACTGTTTTTT. Its protein product is CASSAIMTATNEKLFF.

The chain joins TRBV5-1 to TRBJ2-5, with D possibly matching TRBD1 (5 bases). Germline-derived CDR1 and CDR2 are SGHRS and YFSETQ. This CDR3 has 14 amino acids. Trimming stripped 2 bases from V and 3 bases from J, with 11 bases between. CDR3 sequence: CASSLNPTEETQYF. CDR3 coding DNA: TGCGCCAGCAGCTTAAACCCGACAGAAGAGACCCAGTACTTC.